The clone carrying this TCR beta chain was picked up one time. Its antigen is unidentified. The data originate from a study of cytomegalovirus exposure and HLA in healthy donors. Whole-study results and caveats: In a later analysis, TCR association rates varied by HLA locus: DRB1 most, HLA-C fewest. Solely CMV serostatus was available to characterize immune exposure. Common viral pathogens seemed, in a later analysis, to connect with several of the most significant clusters.

This CDR3 has 15 amino acids. Germline V gene data show CDR1 as GTSNPN and CDR2 as SVGIG (reference sequence). V shed 3 bases and J 2 bases; nucleotides not matched to a gene: 10. With 60 Vbeta and 13 Jbeta primers, the PCR was carried out. Sequencing was performed with immunoSEQ multiplex PCR; in TCRdb, only in-frame clones are kept and a portion is missing. The repertoire includes 180,000 or so clones, roughly 82% of them detected once, and less than 2% sits in the top ten. Sequencing was performed on PBMCs. The TCR sequence derives from a man aged 35-49 years in good health and CMV-seronegative. The gene calls are TRBV30 and TRBJ2-7; 7 bases line up with TRBD2. DNA for the CDR3: TGTGCCTGGAGCCCCCGGCGGGAGTTGACCTACGAGCAGTACTTC. The encoded protein is CAWSPRRELTYEQYF.